The next 18 T cell receptor beta chains were all read from a single sample in a study of neurological immune-mediated disorders. The time point: longitudinal time-point 3. TCRdb ran MiXCR on the 5' RACE reads and lists one entry per CDR3 protein. The repertoire has roughly 100,000 distinct CDR3 sequences, 10% to 12% of them found once; the top ten carry approximately 3.4%. The sequencing input was PBMCs. All receptors come from a female donor with HTLV-1-associated myelopathy (HAM/TSP).

This clonotype was seen at least ten times. The chain recombines TRBV7-9 with TRBJ2-1, with D perhaps TRBD2 (7 bases). There are 15 residues in the CDR3. V gave up 5 bases and J gave up 7 bases, with 18 bases separating them. Germline-derived CDR1 and CDR2 are SEHNR and FQNEAQ (reference sequence). The DNA of the CDR3 is TGTGCCAGCAGCATTATCCGGGGGGCCGGGAATGAGCAGTTCTTC. It codes for CASSIIRGAGNEQFF. The whole variable domain, filled in from reference TRBV7-9 and TRBJ2-1, reads DTGVSQNPRHKITKRGQNVTFRCDPISEHNRLYWYRQTLGQGPEFLTYFQNEAQLEKSRLLSDRFSAERPKGSFSTLEIQRTEQGDSAMYLCASSIIRGAGNEQFFGPGTRLTVL.

This clonotype was picked up many times. This chain joins TRBV3-1 and TRBJ2-2, with D perhaps assigned TRBD1 or TRBD2 (5 bases each). Germline CDR1 is LGHDT and CDR2 is YNNKEL (reference sequence). The CDR3 runs 15 residues. V was cut by 4 bases and J by 7 bases, with 16 bases left in between. The CDR3 coding sequence is TGTGCCAGCAGCCTCCGTGAACGGGGCTTCGGGGAGCTGTTTTTT. Protein product: CASSLRERGFGELFF.

This clonotype has ten or more counts. This chain connects TRBV27 to TRBJ2-5; D is undetermined. CDR1 is MNHEY and CDR2 is SMNVEV in the germline V gene (reference sequence). The CDR3 spans 13 residues. V lost 7 bases to trimming and J lost 3 bases, with 12 bases between them. The DNA for the CDR3 is TGTGCCAGCAAGGATTTAGGAGAAGAGACCCAGTACTTC. Protein: CASKDLGEETQYF.

This clonotype was observed many times. V usage is TRBV5-1 and J usage is TRBJ2-1, with TRBD2 identical over 11 bases. Germline CDR1 SGHRS, CDR2 YFSETQ. This CDR3 is built from 15 residues. The ends lost 3 bases at V and 5 bases at J; junction bases unmatched: 4. CDR3: CASSYLAGGNNEQFF. CDR3 sequence (DNA): TGCGCCAGCAGCTATCTAGCGGGGGGAAACAATGAGCAGTTCTTC.

As for this clonotype: This may stem from a read error, because a much larger clone lies one nucleotide away. The chain combines TRBV20-1 with TRBJ2-1; 9 bases map to TRBD2. The CDR3 is 15 amino acids. Germline V lookup: CDR1 DFQATT, CDR2 SNEGSKA (reference sequence). V was clipped by 7 bases and J by 3 bases; unmatched bases: 10. Written as DNA, the CDR3 is TGCAGTGTCTCGAGACTAGCGGTTAACTACAATGAGCAGTTCTTC. Its protein is CSVSRLAVNYNEQFF.

In this sample, this clonotype turned up many times. The chain recombines TRBV28 with TRBJ2-3; D gene unclear. Germline CDR1 and CDR2: MDHEN and SYDVKM. V lost 6 bases and J lost 0, with 13 bases in between. The CDR3 consists of 15 residues. The CDR3 nucleotides are TGTGCCAGCAGCCTATACTCCGGGAGCACAGATACGCAGTATTTT. This codes for CASSLYSGSTDTQYF.

As regards this clonotype: A read error is possible here, since a much larger clone lies one base away. The J gene is TRBJ2-2, the V gene TRBV5-1; the D is unclear. Deletions cut 0 bases from V and 4 bases from J, with 16 bases between. This CDR3 comprises 17 residues. Looked up from germline, CDR1 is SGHRS and CDR2 is YFSETQ. In DNA, the CDR3 is TGCGCCAGCAGCTTGGCCGACTGGTCAGATATCACCGGGGAGCTGTTTTTT. This encodes CASSLADWSDITGELFF.

Ten or more counts support this clonotype. The chain couples TRBV5-1 to TRBJ2-1, with a possible D match to TRBD2 (7 bases). Germline V gives CDR1 SGHRS, CDR2 YFSETQ. The CDR3 extends over 14 amino acids. With 0 bases removed from V and 7 bases from J, the gap between germline ends came to 11 bases. The CDR3 reads CASSLVGGANEQFF. The CDR3 nucleotides are TGCGCCAGCAGCTTGGTAGGGGGGGCGAATGAGCAGTTCTTC. The whole variable domain, filled in from reference TRBV5-1 and TRBJ2-1, reads KAGVTQTPRYLIKTRGQQVTLSCSPISGHRSVSWYQQTPGQGLQFLFEYFSETQRNKGNFPGRFSGRQFSNSRSEMNVSTLELGDSALYLCASSLVGGANEQFFGPGTRLTVL.

A remark on this clonotype: A read error may explain this, as a much larger clone is one base away. V and J are TRBV20-1 and TRBJ1-5; D is ambiguous. CDR1 is DFQATT and CDR2 is SNEGSKA in the germline V gene (reference sequence). The CDR3 length is 15 residues. The CDR3: CIVFANQYSNQPQHF. CDR3 nucleotide sequence: TGCATTGTGTTCGCGAATCAGTATAGCAATCAGCCCCAGCATTTT.

By sample share, this clonotype is medium-sized. V is TRBV7-3 and J is TRBJ1-1; TRBD1 might be the D (6 bases). Per the germline V gene, CDR1 is SGHTA and CDR2 is FQGTGA. The CDR3 runs to 15 residues. V was trimmed by 4 bases and J by 1 base, leaving 13 bases between them. CDR3 DNA sequence: TGTGCCAGCAGCTACGGGCCAGGGGAGAACACTGAAGCTTTCTTT. This gives the protein CASSYGPGENTEAFF.

This clonotype was detected a few times. The genes are TRBV7-2 and TRBJ2-2; D remains ambiguous. Germline values: CDR1 SGHTA, CDR2 FQGNSA. The germline V and J ends were trimmed by 3 bases and 5 bases, with 7 bases remaining between them. CDR3 length: 13 residues. The CDR3 spells CASSFQRTGELFF. The CDR3 DNA reads as TGTGCCAGCAGCTTCCAAAGGACCGGGGAGCTGTTTTTT. The whole variable domain, remainder taken from reference TRBV7-2 and TRBJ2-2, is GAGVSQSPSNKVTEKGKDVELRCDPISGHTALYWYRQSLGQGLEFLIYFQGNSAPDKSGLPSDRFSAERTGGSVSTLTIQRTQQEDSAVYLCASSFQRTGELFFGEGSRLTVL.

Concerning this clonotype itself: This may arise from a read error, as a much more abundant clone is one base away. V usage is TRBV5-1 and J usage is TRBJ2-3; D uncertain. The length of the CDR3 is 16 residues. Looked up from germline, CDR1 is SGHRS and CDR2 is YFSETQ. Between the trimmed V and J ends, which lost 1 base and 2 bases, there was a span of 14 bases. CDR3 protein: CASSLLGSPTTDTQYF. CDR3 nucleotides: TGCGCCAGCAGCTTGCTAGGTTCGCCTACCACAGATACGCAGTATTTT.

This chain joins TRBV2 and TRBJ2-2, with D uncertain. The CDR3 contains 13 residues. V was shortened by 7 bases and J by 0 bases, with 6 bases between the two germline ends. Germline V gene lookup returns CDR1 SNHLY and CDR2 FYNNEI. The chain's CDR3 is CASNVANTGELFF. The CDR3 DNA is TGTGCCAGCAACGTAGCGAACACCGGGGAGCTGTTTTTT.

This clonotype was counted many times. The rearrangement uses TRBV5-1 and TRBJ2-7, with D possibly being TRBD1 (5 bases). Trimming pared 4 bases from V and 6 bases from J, leaving 14 bases between. In germline, CDR1 is SGHRS, CDR2 YFSETQ. CDR3 length: 13 amino acids. CDR3 bases: TGCGCCAGCAGCGATCCAGGGAAGGGCGAGCAGTACTTC. Its translation is CASSDPGKGEQYF.

This clonotype was observed at least ten times. This chain connects TRBV7-2 to TRBJ2-1, with 8 bases identical to TRBD1. The length of the CDR3 is 15 residues. CDR1 and CDR2 from the germline V gene are SGHTA and FQGNSA. Trimming took 2 bases from V and 6 from J; bases not matched to a gene: 6. In nucleotides, the CDR3 is TGTGCCAGCAGCTTATTGTGGACAGGGTCCAATGAGCAGTTCTTC. It specifies CASSLLWTGSNEQFF.

This clonotype was recorded many times. The chain is built from TRBV5-6 and TRBJ2-2, with D possibly called TRBD1 or TRBD2 (5 bases each). Germline V gene lookup returns CDR1 SGHDT and CDR2 YYEEEE. Trimming took off 3 bases at V and 5 bases at J, with 14 bases between the two ends. CDR3 length: 15 amino acids. For the CDR3, the DNA is TGTGCCAGCAGCTCGGGGTGGGGCTGGACCGGGGAGCTGTTTTTT. It is translated as CASSSGWGWTGELFF.

As concerns this clonotype: A read error may explain this, as a much larger clone is one base away. This chain links TRBV5-1 with TRBJ2-1; 7 nucleotides align to TRBD2. V lost 1 base, J lost 4 bases, and 8 bases stayed unmatched. From germline, CDR1 is SGHRS and CDR2 YFSETQ. The CDR3 loop spans 16 amino acids. The CDR3 sequence: CASSLMWRGRYNEQFF. The CDR3 coding sequence is TGCGCCAGCAGCTTGATGTGGCGGGGGAGGTACAATGAGCAGTTCTTC.

This chain joins TRBV7-8 and TRBJ2-1; a possible D gene is TRBD1 (6 bases). The germline V gene encodes CDR1 SGHVS and CDR2 FQNEAQ. This CDR3 contains 15 residues. The V end was cut by 4 bases, the J end by 12 bases, with 22 bases between. This CDR3 is CASSSLRGPLAGQFF. The CDR3 DNA reads TGTGCCAGCAGCTCTCTCAGGGGTCCCCTGGCAGGGCAGTTCTTC.